One and the same sample provided the 17 T cell receptor beta chains below, sequenced in a study of T cells in localized non-small cell lung cancer. Generated by immunoSEQ multiplex PCR, the TCRdb table keeps only in-frame clones and is missing some. The top ten clones hold roughly 4.3% of a sample with around 96,000 clones, under 95% of them seen once. The specimen was PBMCs, collected before any cancer treatment. These receptors were collected from a woman aged 35 to 69 with stage II squamous cell lung carcinoma.

V and J are TRBV11-2 and TRBJ2-1; 12 bases line up with TRBD2. J was trimmed by 7 bases and V by 5 bases; bases with no gene match: 9. CDR3 length equals 16 residues. The germline V gene has CDR1 SGHAT and CDR2 FQNNGV. The CDR3 sequence: CASSDFGLAGHNEQFF. The CDR3 DNA reads as TGTGCCAGCAGCGATTTCGGACTAGCGGGGCATAATGAGCAGTTCTTC. Supplemented by reference TRBV11-2 and TRBJ2-1, the full variable domain reads EAGVAQSPRYKIIEKRQSVAFWCNPISGHATLYWYQQILGQGPKLLIQFQNNGVVDDSQLPKDRFSAERLKGVDSTLKIQPAKLEDSAVYLCASSDFGLAGHNEQFFGPGTRLTVL.

V gene TRBV11-2 combines with J gene TRBJ2-3; D ambiguous. The CDR3 extends over 10 amino acids. The germline V gene has CDR1 SGHAT and CDR2 FQNNGV. Trimming removed 5 bases from V and 4 bases from J, with 1 base in between. This chain's CDR3 is CASSADTQYF. The CDR3, as DNA: TGTGCCAGCAGCGCAGATACGCAGTATTTT.

V and J are TRBV27 and TRBJ1-1; 8 nucleotides match TRBD1. The CDR3 contains 14 residues. Germline V gene lookup returns CDR1 MNHEY and CDR2 SMNVEV (reference sequence). The ends lost 6 bases at V and 4 bases at J; junction bases unmatched: 7. The CDR3 sequence is CASSWTGMGTEAFF. In nucleotides, the CDR3 is TGTGCCAGCAGCTGGACAGGGATGGGCACTGAAGCTTTCTTT.

The chain joins TRBV5-4 to TRBJ2-5; D unclear. V gave up 4 bases and J gave up 9 bases, with 16 bases separating them. Germline loops: CDR1 SGHNT, CDR2 YYREEE (reference sequence). The CDR3 totals 13 residues. CDR3 sequence (DNA): TGTGCCAGCAGCCAGGACGGCTTTACGGCCCAGTACTTC. The encoded protein is CASSQDGFTAQYF.

The CDR3: CAGRLAGSYEQYF. The CDR3 nucleotides read TGTGCCGGGCGACTAGCGGGATCCTACGAGCAGTACTTC. The V and J genes are TRBV6-1 and TRBJ2-7; 11 bases align to TRBD2. Germline-derived CDR1 and CDR2 are MNHNS and SASEGT. The V gene end was trimmed by 11 bases and the J gene end by 1 base; junction bases not matched to a gene: 4. This CDR3 contains 13 residues.

The chain couples TRBV29-1 to TRBJ2-3; D remains unclear. The V and J ends lost 7 bases and 0 bases respectively, with 11 bases between them. CDR3 length equals 13 residues. Germline loops: CDR1 SQVTM, CDR2 ANQGSEA. The CDR3 sequence: CSARITSTDTQYF. In DNA form, the CDR3 reads TGCAGCGCCCGGATTACCAGCACAGATACGCAGTATTTT.

The chain carries TRBV20-1 and TRBJ1-1, with D hard to call. Germline-derived CDR1 and CDR2 are DFQATT and SNEGSKA (reference sequence). V lost 7 bases and J 1 base, leaving 7 bases between the germline ends. The CDR3 consists of 11 residues. CDR3 nucleotides: TGCAGTGGCCTACGGAACACTGAAGCTTTCTTT. Translating it yields CSGLRNTEAFF.

The chain couples TRBV4-1 to TRBJ1-5; TRBD1 aligns across 8 bases. The J segment lost 6 bases and the V segment lost 0 bases, leaving 10 bases of the junction unmatched. The CDR3 has 17 amino acids. Per germline, CDR1 MGHRA and CDR2 YSYEKL. The CDR3 bases are TGCGCCAGCAGCCAAGATCCGGACAGGGCGGACCTTCAGCCCCAGCATTTT. It yields the protein CASSQDPDRADLQPQHF.

The rearrangement uses TRBV15 and TRBJ1-4; a possible D gene is TRBD1 (5 bases). The CDR3 loop spans 14 amino acids. Per the germline V gene, CDR1 is LNHNV and CDR2 is YYDKDF (reference sequence). Trimming shortened V by 2 bases and J by 8 bases, and 12 bases separated the two germline ends. CDR3 DNA: TGTGCCACCAGCAGACGGACAATGGGAGAAAAACTGTTTTTT. It is translated as CATSRRTMGEKLFF.

The chain links TRBV2 to TRBJ2-1; 10 positions agree with TRBD2. This CDR3 is built from 15 residues. Germline CDR1 and CDR2: SNHLY and FYNNEI. Losses at the gene ends were 2 bases for V and 3 bases for J; bases not matched to a gene: 1. The CDR3, as DNA: TGTGCCAGCAGTGAAAGACTAGCGGGCTACAATGAGCAGTTCTTC. As protein: CASSERLAGYNEQFF. The whole variable domain, filled in from reference TRBV2 and TRBJ2-1, reads EPEVTQTPSHQVTQMGQEVILRCVPISNHLYFYWYRQILGQKVEFLVSFYNNEISEKSEIFDDQFSVERPDGSNFTLKIRSTKLEDSAMYFCASSERLAGYNEQFFGPGTRLTVL.

This rearrangement joins TRBV28 to TRBJ1-5, with D tentatively TRBD1 (5 bases). Germline-derived CDR1 and CDR2 are MDHEN and SYDVKM. V lost 5 bases to trimming and J lost 2 bases, with 13 bases between them. The CDR3 loop spans 15 amino acids. The CDR3 is CASSPAQGGNQPQHF. The CDR3 DNA reads TGTGCCAGCAGTCCCGCCCAGGGTGGCAATCAGCCCCAGCATTTT.

This chain's CDR3 is CASSLVTSTDTQYF. The CDR3 DNA is TGTGCCAGCAGCTTAGTGACTAGCACAGATACGCAGTATTTT. The V gene is TRBV5-4, the J gene TRBJ2-3; D not certain. In germline, CDR1 is SGHNT, CDR2 YYREEE (reference sequence). The CDR3 length is 14 residues. Trimming shortened V by 2 bases and J by 0 bases, and 7 bases separated the two germline ends. The whole variable domain, filled in from reference TRBV5-4 and TRBJ2-3, reads ETGVTQSPTHLIKTRGQQVTLRCSSQSGHNTVSWYQQALGQGPQFIFQYYREEENGRGNFPPRFSGLQFPNYSSELNVNALELDDSALYLCASSLVTSTDTQYFGPGTRLTVL.

V usage is TRBV29-1 and J usage is TRBJ2-5; D may be TRBD1 (6 bases). Germline assignment: CDR1 SQVTM and CDR2 ANQGSEA. V shed 4 bases and J shed 3 bases, with 6 bases lying between them. The CDR3 consists of 11 residues. The CDR3 nucleotides are TGCAGCGTTGCAGGGGAAGAGACCCAGTACTTC. This gives the protein CSVAGEETQYF.

J is TRBJ2-1 and V is TRBV20-1; D is unresolved. Germline assignment: CDR1 DFQATT and CDR2 SNEGSKA (reference sequence). The CDR3 is 11 amino acids. Trimming left V 6 bases short and J 10 bases short, with 13 bases between. The CDR3 sequence: CSAIPRREQFF. CDR3 DNA: TGCAGTGCCATTCCTCGTAGAGAGCAGTTCTTC.

This rearrangement joins TRBV27 to TRBJ2-1; the D call may be TRBD1 or TRBD2 (5 bases each). The CDR3 is made up of 12 amino acids. Germline V gives CDR1 MNHEY, CDR2 SMNVEV (reference sequence). The germline V and J ends were trimmed by 3 bases and 13 bases, with 13 bases remaining between them. CDR3 amino acids: CASSFPGAVQFF. The DNA for the CDR3 is TGTGCCAGCAGTTTCCCCGGGGCGGTACAGTTCTTC.

This chain joins TRBV29-1 and TRBJ2-7; D gene ambiguous. CDR1 and CDR2 from the germline V gene are SQVTM and ANQGSEA. Trimming removed 5 bases from V and 0 bases from J, with 14 bases in between. This CDR3 spans 14 amino acids. In DNA, the CDR3 is TGCAGCGTTACCTCTCCCTCGAGCTCCTACGAGCAGTACTTC. It encodes CSVTSPSSSYEQYF.

On this clone: One end of the junction varies from germline; a read error may be responsible. CDR3 in DNA: TGTGCCAGCAGTTCGGGAGGACAGGGTAGGAGCTTT. It is translated as CASSSGGQGRSF. The rearrangement links TRBV28 to TRBJ1-6, with 8 bases fitting TRBD1. The CDR3 loop spans 12 amino acids. Germline loops: CDR1 MDHEN, CDR2 SYDVKM.